This entry is about one T cell receptor beta chain. Its antigen is undetermined. As for time point: patch test 2, 6 weeks after DPC sensitization. Treatment meaning: therapeutic diphenylcyclopropenone sensitization with weekly scalp DPC. Library construction involved attaching unique molecular identifiers to individual cDNA molecules, which allowed quantitative, reproducible TCR counting. TCRdb re-analysed the RACE reads in MiXCR, keeping a single row per CDR3 protein. Altogether more than 90,000 distinct CDR3 sequences are present, over 9.5% being singletons, with the ten largest covering more than 3%. This record comes from a study of human T cells and chemical hapten exposure. The germline V gene has CDR1 SGDLS and CDR2 YYNGEE. The CDR3 is 15 residues long. The J segment lost 5 bases and the V segment lost 4 bases, leaving 7 bases of the junction unmatched. Study-wide findings and caveats: There were significantly more large CDR3 similarity clusters among expanded TCRs than among controls.

Specimen: whole blood, collected in connection with sensitization to the hapten diphenylcyclopropenone (DPC). The chain couples TRBV9 to TRBJ1-5, with 9 bases matching TRBD1. The receptor comes from a woman aged 40 to 50 with alopecia areata. Some clones in this sample may be carry-over from other donors' samples. The CDR3 DNA reads TGTGCCAGCAGCCCAACAGGGGGCAGCTATCAGCCCCAGCATTTT. Translating it yields CASSPTGGSYQPQHF.